The 9 T cell receptor beta chains below all came from one sample that was sequenced in a study of neurological immune-mediated disorders. Each CDR3 protein is one row after TCRdb ran MiXCR on the 5' RACE reads. Of roughly 88,000 distinct CDR3 sequences in the sample, roughly 3.5% are singletons; the top ten hold around 3.1%. Sequenced sample: PBMCs. These receptors were collected from a woman aged 45-59 years with multiple sclerosis.

This clonotype came up many times. The genes are TRBV7-3 and TRBJ2-2; perhaps TRBD2 as D (7 bases). This CDR3 has 16 amino acids. Germline V gene sequence: CDR1 SGHTA, CDR2 FQGTGA. V gave up 5 bases and J gave up 3 bases, with 16 bases separating them. CDR3 loop: CASSPTGGPHTGELFF. CDR3 coding DNA: TGTGCCAGCAGCCCCACCGGGGGGCCGCACACCGGGGAGCTGTTTTTT. Full variable domain (outside the CDR3, taken from reference TRBV7-3 and TRBJ2-2): GAGVSQTPSNKVTEKGKYVELRCDPISGHTALYWYRQSLGQGPEFLIYFQGTGAADDSGLPNDRFFAVRPEGSVSTLKIQRTERGDSAVYLCASSPTGGPHTGELFFGEGSRLTVL.

This rearrangement joins TRBV11-2 to TRBJ2-1; D gene unclear. The CDR3 totals 11 residues. V was shortened by 4 bases and J by 13 bases, with 11 bases between the two germline ends. Looked up from germline, CDR1 is SGHAT and CDR2 is FQNNGV. Here the CDR3 DNA reads TGTGCCAGCAGCTCCCCGGGCTCTCAGTTCTTC. Its protein is CASSSPGSQFF.

The sample holds many counts of this clonotype. This chain links TRBV3-1 with TRBJ2-5, with unresolved D. The CDR3 extends over 15 amino acids. V dropped 0 bases and J dropped 5 bases, with 13 bases sitting between them. In germline, CDR1 is LGHDT, CDR2 YNNKEL (reference sequence). The CDR3: CASSQDDVGMETQYF. The CDR3 DNA is TGTGCCAGCAGCCAAGATGATGTAGGGATGGAGACCCAGTACTTC.

Ten or more counts support this clonotype. The chain joins TRBV12-3 or TRBV12-4 to TRBJ2-1; D is undetermined. This CDR3 spans 15 amino acids. V was pared by 6 bases and J by 2 bases, with 14 bases between. The CDR3 reads CASSRPDDPYNEQFF. CDR3 in DNA: TGTGCCAGCAGCCGTCCGGACGACCCCTACAATGAGCAGTTCTTC.

This clonotype was observed many times. This rearrangement joins TRBV25-1 to TRBJ1-5, with a weak D call TRBD1 (6 bases). CDR3 length: 15 residues. Trimming removed 1 base from V and 5 bases from J, with 12 bases in between. Germline CDR1 and CDR2: MGHDK and SYGVNS. The chain's CDR3 is CASSELEQGHQPQHF. The CDR3 DNA reads as TGTGCCAGCAGTGAATTAGAACAGGGACATCAGCCCCAGCATTTT.

This clonotype appeared many times. The chain uses TRBV5-1 and TRBJ2-2; 8 bases are a match to TRBD2. Per germline, CDR1 SGHRS and CDR2 YFSETQ. The CDR3 extends over 14 amino acids. The junction had 9 bases not matched to a gene; V was cut back by 7 bases and J by 7 bases. CDR3 nucleotides: TGCGCCAGCGGACGGGGGGGCGTAAACGGGGAGCTGTTTTTT. Protein: CASGRGGVNGELFF.

This clonotype was found a few times. V and J are TRBV10-2 and TRBJ1-1; D uncertain. Trimming removed 3 bases from V and 6 bases from J, with 14 bases in between. The CDR3 has 14 residues. Per the germline V gene, CDR1 is WSHSY and CDR2 is SAAADI. The CDR3 loop reads CASSDPSWSSEAFF. The CDR3, as DNA: TGCGCCAGCAGTGATCCCAGTTGGTCCTCTGAAGCTTTCTTT.

A remark on this clonotype: It may be a read error: a sequence one base away is much more abundant. The rearrangement uses TRBV5-1 and TRBJ1-3, with D uncertain. CDR1 is SGHRS, CDR2 YFSETQ, per germline. The CDR3 loop spans 14 amino acids. The CDR3 is CASSLAVSGKTIYF. In DNA form, the CDR3 reads TGCGCCAGCAGCTTGGCAGTCTCTGGAAAAACCATATATTTT.

This clonotype was seen many times. The CDR3 coding sequence is TGCAGTACCCTGCGGTCTCCAGGATACAATGAGCAGTTCTTC. Translation: CSTLRSPGYNEQFF. The chain couples TRBV20-1 to TRBJ2-1; D is unclear. Between the trimmed V and J ends, which lost 8 bases and 4 bases, there was a span of 18 bases. Germline V gene data show CDR1 as DFQATT and CDR2 as SNEGSKA (reference sequence). This CDR3 is 14 amino acids long.